This T cell receptor (beta chain) appears in the sequencing data of a study of CD8 T cells in ankylosing spondylitis. From the 5' RACE reads, TCRdb called clonotypes with MiXCR, one entry per CDR3 protein. Of tens of thousands of distinct CDR3 sequences listed, about a sixth are singletons. Trimming shortened V by 2 bases and J by 4 bases, and 12 bases separated the two germline ends. CDR3 length: 15 amino acids. The germline V gene encodes CDR1 MNHEY and CDR2 SVGEGT. This TCR derives from a male donor with ankylosing spondylitis or in good health (not recorded which). Source material: blood. This sequence joins TRBV6-2 or TRBV6-3 and TRBJ2-1, with D unclear. DNA for the CDR3: TGTGCCAGCAGTTACAATCGCGTCGTATACAATGAGCAGTTCTTC. Amino acids: CASSYNRVVYNEQFF.